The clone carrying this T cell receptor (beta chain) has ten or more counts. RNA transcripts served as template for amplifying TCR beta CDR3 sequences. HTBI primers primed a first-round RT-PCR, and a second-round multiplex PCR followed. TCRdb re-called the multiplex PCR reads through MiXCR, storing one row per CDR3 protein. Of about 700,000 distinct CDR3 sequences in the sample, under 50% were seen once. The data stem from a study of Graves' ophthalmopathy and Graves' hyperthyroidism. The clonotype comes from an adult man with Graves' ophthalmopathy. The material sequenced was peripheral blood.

The CDR3 bases are TGTGCCAGCAGACAGGTTGTCGGTTATGGCTACACCTTC. This codes for CASRQVVGYGYTF. V and J are TRBV2 and TRBJ1-2; possible D gene TRBD1, 5 bases. The CDR3 consists of 13 residues. CDR1 and CDR2 (germline): SNHLY, FYNNEI. Trimming cost V 6 bases and J 5 bases, with 13 bases left between them. The full variable domain, in which reference TRBV2 and TRBJ1-2 provide the parts outside the CDR3, is EPEVTQTPSHQVTQMGQEVILRCVPISNHLYFYWYRQILGQKVEFLVSFYNNEISEKSEIFDDQFSVERPDGSNFTLKIRSTKLEDSAMYFCASRQVVGYGYTFGSGTRLTVV.